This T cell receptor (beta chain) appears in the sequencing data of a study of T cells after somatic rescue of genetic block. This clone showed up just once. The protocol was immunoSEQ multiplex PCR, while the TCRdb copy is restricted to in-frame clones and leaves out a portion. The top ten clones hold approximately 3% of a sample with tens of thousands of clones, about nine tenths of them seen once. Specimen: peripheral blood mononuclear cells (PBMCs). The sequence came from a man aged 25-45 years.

For the CDR3, the DNA is TGTGCCAGCAGTTCCCCGCGGGACAGCCACCAAGAGACCCAGTACTTC. Protein: CASSSPRDSHQETQYF. The rearrangement uses TRBV2 and TRBJ2-5; possible D gene TRBD1, 7 bases. V lost 5 bases and J 0 bases, leaving 16 bases between the germline ends. This CDR3 has 16 residues. Germline CDR1 reads SNHLY; CDR2 reads FYNNEI.